These 6 T cell receptor beta chains originate from one sample sequenced in a study of T cell responses to AZD1222 COVID-19 vaccine. The data were produced by immunoSEQ multiplex PCR, yet TCRdb's version contains in-frame clones alone and is incomplete. The table lists 100,000 to 150,000 clones, about 85% of them singletons. Here the sequenced sample was peripheral blood, taken 28 days after the second AZD1222 dose. All receptors come from an adult who received the AZD1222 COVID-19 vaccine.

The rearrangement uses TRBV30 and TRBJ2-7; 10 bases are a match to TRBD1. Trimming took 4 bases from V and 5 from J; bases not matched to a gene: 14. Per the germline V gene, CDR1 is GTSNPN and CDR2 is SVGIG (reference sequence). This CDR3 has 16 residues. DNA of the CDR3: TGTGCCTGGAAGCCTCTTCCGGGACAGGGGAGGAACGAGCAGTACTTC. Amino acid sequence: CAWKPLPGQGRNEQYF.

The chain uses TRBV12-5 and TRBJ2-3; TRBD1 aligns across 11 bases. The CDR3 is 15 residues long. The V and J ends lost 6 bases and 3 bases, in that order; junction bases with no gene match: 5. Germline CDR1 LGHNT, CDR2 FRNRAP. CDR3 coding DNA: TGTGCTAGTGGCCCGGGACAGGGGGGAACAGATACGCAGTATTTT. Translating gives CASGPGQGGTDTQYF.

In DNA, the CDR3 is TGTGCCAGCAGCTCGCTAGCGGACCAATACAATGAGCAGTTCTTC. Its protein product is CASSSLADQYNEQFF. V is TRBV14 and J is TRBJ2-1, with 7 nucleotides matching TRBD2. The CDR3 is 15 residues long. CDR1 is SGHDN, CDR2 FVKESK, per germline. J gave up 4 bases and V 5 bases, and 8 bases lay outside the gene matches.

V gene TRBV4-2 combines with J gene TRBJ1-2; TRBD1 agrees at 7 bases. CDR3 size: 15 residues. CDR1 is LGHNA and CDR2 is YNFKEQ in the germline V gene. Unmatched junction bases numbered 5, after V lost 0 bases and J lost 4 bases. CDR3 coding DNA: TGTGCCAGCAGCCAAGATTTAGGGGGCCCCTATGGCTACACCTTC. It is translated as CASSQDLGGPYGYTF.

This clone was found once. The chain employs TRBV7-2 and TRBJ1-1; D uncertain. Germline CDR1 SGHTA, CDR2 FQGNSA. V was clipped by 1 base and J by 7 bases, with 7 bases between them. The CDR3 spans 12 residues. For the CDR3, the DNA is TGTGCCAGCAGCTTAGGCTCGGTTGAAGCTTTCTTT. This gives the protein CASSLGSVEAFF.

The V and J genes are TRBV6-5 and TRBJ2-7; tentative D call: TRBD2 (5 bases). The germline gives CDR1 MNHEY, CDR2 SVGAGI. The CDR3 length is 13 residues. Trimming stripped 7 bases from V and 2 bases from J, with 12 bases between. CDR3 loop: CASKRPGTYEQYF. The CDR3 DNA follows: TGTGCCAGCAAACGCCCGGGGACCTACGAGCAGTACTTC.